The clone carrying this TCR beta chain was counted between two and nine times. This sample is drawn from a study of T-cell memory formation after mild COVID-19. V dropped 4 bases and J dropped 5 bases, with 24 bases sitting between them. Germline V gives CDR1 LGHNA, CDR2 YSLEER. CDR3 length: 18 residues. TCRdb reprocessed the 5' RACE reads via MiXCR and lists one record per CDR3 protein. The sample holds about 250,000 distinct CDR3 sequences; roughly 15% are singletons and the top ten take 3.5%. The sequenced sample consisted of PBMCs or a T cell subset sorted from them (not recorded which). This chain links TRBV4-3 with TRBJ2-1; D is perhaps TRBD2 (6 bases). This TCR came from a man younger than 30 who had mild COVID-19 (a few samples of this study predate the infection). Cell type and time point are not known. CDR3 coding DNA: TGCGCCAGCAGCCCGGCCGGTGGAGGAATCGGGGGAGACAATGAGCAGTTCTTC. This sequence encodes CASSPAGGGIGGDNEQFF.